The 5 T cell receptor beta chains in this list originate from one sample, sequenced in a study of T cells in Graves' hyperthyroidism and ophthalmopathy. TCR beta CDR3 regions were amplified from RNA transcripts. HTBI primers were employed in a first-round RT-PCR of the TCR CDR3. TCRdb recomputed calls from the multiplex PCR reads with MiXCR, one row per CDR3 protein. The sample lists hundreds of thousands of distinct CDR3 sequences; 14% were seen once. Sequencing was carried out using blood. These receptors came from a woman in her 50s with Graves' ophthalmopathy.

This clonotype has at least ten counts. The genes are TRBV12-3 or TRBV12-4 and TRBJ2-7, with a weak D call TRBD2 (6 bases). CDR3 length: 13 amino acids. Trimming removed 3 bases at V and 6 bases at J, with 12 bases between. The CDR3 here is CASSFGGLAEQYF. The DNA of the CDR3 is TGTGCCAGCAGTTTTGGAGGGCTTGCCGAGCAGTACTTC.

The chain recombines TRBV19 with TRBJ2-7, with D unresolved. The CDR3 has 13 amino acids. Per germline, CDR1 LNHDA and CDR2 SQIVND (reference sequence). Trimming took 3 bases from V and 0 from J, leaving 6 bases between them. The CDR3: CASSMLSSYEQYF. Here the CDR3 DNA reads TGTGCCAGTAGTATGCTGAGCTCCTACGAGCAGTACTTC.

This clonotype was recorded at least ten times. The J gene is TRBJ2-3, the V gene TRBV28; TRBD1 is a possible D gene (7 bases). V was pared by 5 bases and J by 1 base, with 13 bases between. CDR3 length: 15 amino acids. Germline assignment: CDR1 MDHEN and CDR2 SYDVKM. CDR3 amino acids: CASSTRGTRTDTQYF. The CDR3 DNA reads as TGTGCCAGCAGTACCAGGGGGACTCGCACAGATACGCAGTATTTT.

Ten or more counts support this clonotype. This chain connects TRBV11-2 to TRBJ1-1, with D possibly matching TRBD1 (5 bases). The CDR3 is made up of 15 amino acids. The germline CDR1 and CDR2 sequences are SGHAT and FQNNGV. The germline V and J ends were trimmed by 5 bases and 1 base, with 14 bases remaining between them. CDR3 bases: TGTGCCAGCAGCCCCTGGGGCAGAAAGAACACTGAAGCTTTCTTT. It is translated as CASSPWGRKNTEAFF.

This clonotype was observed many times. J is TRBJ2-1 and V is TRBV2; TRBD2 aligns across 11 bases. The CDR3 contains 15 residues. Germline CDR1 and CDR2: SNHLY and FYNNEI. V lost 4 bases to trimming and J lost 1 base; unmatched junction nucleotides: 0. The CDR3 reads CASSGLAGSYNEQFF. The CDR3, as DNA: TGTGCCAGCAGTGGACTAGCGGGGTCCTACAATGAGCAGTTCTTC.